This TCR beta chain was captured by sequencing in a study of sequential checkpoint blockade in melanoma. Study details: Patients were randomized 1:1 to nivolumab-then-ipilimumab or ipilimumab-then-nivolumab first-line. After both sequences, patients received maintenance nivolumab.

Treatment given: randomized to nivolumab then ipilimumab (arm A) or the reverse (arm B). Repertoires were generated with immunoSEQ multiplex PCR, while TCRdb's copy carries only in-frame clones and drops some. The data show more than 15,000 clones, about 92% seen once. Germline CDR1 and CDR2: MNHEY and SVGAGI. CDR3 length: 13 residues. J lost 3 bases, V lost 6 bases, and 4 bases had no gene match. Sequenced here: CD8+ T cells sorted from blood (inferred from file names), sampled from a patient given nivolumab and ipilimumab in sequence. The chain uses TRBV6-5 and TRBJ2-7; 8 nucleotides align to TRBD1. The source of this sequence is a human donor with melanoma. The CDR3 sequence is CASSSDRGYEQYF. The CDR3 coding sequence is TGTGCCAGCAGCTCCGACAGGGGCTACGAGCAGTACTTC.